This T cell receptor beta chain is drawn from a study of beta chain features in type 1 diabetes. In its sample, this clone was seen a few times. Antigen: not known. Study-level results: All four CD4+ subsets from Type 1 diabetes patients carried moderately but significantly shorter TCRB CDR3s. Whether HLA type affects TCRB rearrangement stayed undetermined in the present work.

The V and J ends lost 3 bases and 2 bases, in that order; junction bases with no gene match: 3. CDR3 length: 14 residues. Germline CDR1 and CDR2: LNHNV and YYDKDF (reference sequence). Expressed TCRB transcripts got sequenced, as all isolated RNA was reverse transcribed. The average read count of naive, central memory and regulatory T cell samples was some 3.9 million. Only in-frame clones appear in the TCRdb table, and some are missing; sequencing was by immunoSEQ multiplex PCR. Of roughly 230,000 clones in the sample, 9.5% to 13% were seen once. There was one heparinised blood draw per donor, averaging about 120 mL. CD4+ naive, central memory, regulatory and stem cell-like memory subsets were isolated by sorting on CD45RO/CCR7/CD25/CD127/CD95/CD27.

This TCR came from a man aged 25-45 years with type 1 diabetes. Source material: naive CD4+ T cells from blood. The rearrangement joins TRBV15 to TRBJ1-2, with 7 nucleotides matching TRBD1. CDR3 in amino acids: CATSRVDRNYGYTF. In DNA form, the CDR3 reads TGTGCCACCAGCAGGGTGGACAGGAACTATGGCTACACCTTC.